This T cell receptor (beta chain) was recovered during a study of T cell responses to AZD1222 COVID-19 vaccine. On the study more broadly: Second doses were pooled across both intervals (about 4 or about 12 weeks).

This CDR3 has 12 amino acids. Trimming took off 5 bases at V and 4 bases at J, with 5 bases between the two ends. Germline V gene sequence: CDR1 SGHVS, CDR2 FQNEAQ. Only in-frame clones appear in the TCRdb table, and some are missing; sequencing was by immunoSEQ multiplex PCR. In the table there are 110,000 to 150,000 clones, roughly 92% of which are singletons. V is TRBV7-8 and J is TRBJ2-2, with unresolved D. The origin of this receptor is an adult in good health. Material: peripheral blood, obtained on day 0 of AZD1222 vaccination. Written as DNA, the CDR3 is TGTGCCAGCAGCCAAGCCACCGGGGAGCTGTTTTTT. Protein: CASSQATGELFF. The whole variable domain, filled in from reference TRBV7-8 and TRBJ2-2, reads GAGVSQSPRYKVAKRGQDVALRCDPISGHVSLFWYQQALGQGPEFLTYFQNEAQLDKSGLPSDRFFAERPEGSVSTLKIQRTQQEDSAVYLCASSQATGELFFGEGSRLTVL.